Below, 24 T cell receptor beta chains from the same sample are listed, as sequenced in a study of persistence of HIV-infected CD4 T cells. Their cognate antigens are unknown. Sequencing used immunoSEQ version 4 in survey mode. Some clones are missing from TCRdb's copy, which holds only in-frame ones; the method was immunoSEQ multiplex PCR. The sample carries some 45,000 clones, about 85% recorded once. This nonspecific control used anti-CD3/anti-CD28 bead stimulation of CD4+ T cells. Sorting of responding CD4+ T cells relied on upregulated CD40 ligand together with CD69. The sample in question was CD4+ T cells sorted from PBMCs after roughly 18-hour stimulation, obtained from a patient who received antiretroviral therapy. The origin of the receptors is an adult woman with HIV who was CMV-seropositive.

V usage is TRBV6-5 and J usage is TRBJ1-6; unclear D gene. The CDR3 consists of 12 residues. CDR1 is MNHEY, CDR2 SVGAGI, per germline. The V and J ends lost 2 bases and 10 bases respectively, with 6 bases between them. CDR3 sequence: CASSYVGSPLHF. Here the CDR3 DNA reads TGTGCCAGCAGTTACGTCGGGTCACCCCTCCACTTT.

This clone appeared a single time. The chain couples TRBV19 to TRBJ1-5; possible D gene TRBD1, 6 bases. The CDR3 loop spans 16 amino acids. With 3 bases removed from V and 4 bases from J, the gap between germline ends came to 16 bases. The V gene's germline CDR1 is LNHDA and CDR2 SQIVND (reference sequence). Here the CDR3 reads CASSIRSGADNQPQHF. The CDR3 nucleotides are TGTGCCAGTAGTATTAGGTCAGGGGCGGATAATCAGCCCCAGCATTTT.

In this sample, this clone turned up once. The chain has TRBV7-3 and TRBJ1-5; no firm D call. CDR1 is SGHTA, CDR2 FQGTGA, per germline. Between the trimmed V and J ends, which lost 5 bases and 3 bases, there was a span of 23 bases. This CDR3 is 18 amino acids long. The CDR3 DNA is TGTGCCAGCAGCCCCCAGAGGGCCTGCGAGGATAACAATCAGCCCCAGCATTTT. It translates to CASSPQRACEDNNQPQHF.

The gene calls are TRBV19 and TRBJ1-1; TRBD1 agrees at 9 bases. V gave up 9 bases and J gave up 0 bases; unmatched junction bases: 14. This CDR3 is built from 17 residues. Germline-derived CDR1 and CDR2 are LNHDA and SQIVND (reference sequence). The DNA of the CDR3 is TGTGCCAGCCGGGACAGGGAATTTGCCACCATGAACACTGAAGCTTTCTTT. Amino acid sequence: CASRDREFATMNTEAFF.

The J gene is TRBJ2-2, the V gene TRBV19; 7 bases are a match to TRBD1. Germline V gene sequence: CDR1 LNHDA, CDR2 SQIVND (reference sequence). The CDR3 runs 14 residues. Trimming cost V 5 bases and J 4 bases; bases outside gene matches: 4. CDR3 nucleotides: TGTGCCAGTAGTGCGCGGACAGGCACCGGGGAGCTGTTTTTT. It encodes CASSARTGTGELFF.

The gene calls are TRBV2 and TRBJ1-1; D is undetermined. V gave up 5 bases and J gave up 1 base, with 8 bases separating them. There are 13 residues in the CDR3. In germline, CDR1 is SNHLY, CDR2 FYNNEI. CDR3 protein: CASSYRSNTEAFF. The CDR3 region has the DNA TGTGCCAGCAGTTACAGATCGAACACTGAAGCTTTCTTT.

J is TRBJ1-2 and V is TRBV28, with TRBD1 matching 7 bases. V lost 4 bases to trimming and J lost 0 bases; unmatched junction nucleotides: 5. The CDR3 consists of 15 residues. Germline CDR1 is MDHEN and CDR2 is SYDVKM. DNA of the CDR3: TGTGCCAGCAGTTCCTCAGGGGGTTCTAACTATGGCTACACCTTC. Translation gives CASSSSGGSNYGYTF.

This clone was observed a few times. The V call is TRBV19, the J call TRBJ2-5; tentatively, D is TRBD2 (5 bases). CDR3 length: 13 residues. Between the trimmed V and J ends, which lost 9 bases and 5 bases, there was a span of 16 bases. Germline V lookup: CDR1 LNHDA, CDR2 SQIVND (reference sequence). The CDR3 loop reads CASYRRGLETQYF. CDR3 nucleotide sequence: TGTGCCAGCTATCGAAGAGGGTTGGAGACCCAGTACTTC. Variable domain in full (rest from reference TRBV19 and TRBJ2-5): DGGITQSPKYLFRKEGQNVTLSCEQNLNHDAMYWYRQDPGQGLRLIYYSQIVNDFQKGDIAEGYSVSREKKESFPLTVTSAQKNPTAFYLCASYRRGLETQYFGPGTRLLVL.

This chain uses TRBV18 with TRBJ1-3; D remains unclear. V shed 3 bases and J shed 3 bases, with 18 bases lying between them. The CDR3 spans 17 residues. The germline V gene has CDR1 KGHSH and CDR2 LQKENI. The CDR3: CASSPGSRRVLGNTIYF. The CDR3 region has the DNA TGTGCCAGCTCACCTGGGAGTCGGAGGGTGCTTGGAAACACCATATATTTT.

This clone is a singleton in its sample. The chain combines TRBV6-6 with TRBJ1-5; TRBD1 matches at 7 bases. V dropped 4 bases and J dropped 5; count of bases not matched to a gene: 11. Germline-derived CDR1 and CDR2 are MNHNY and SVGAGI (reference sequence). The CDR3 spans 16 residues. CDR3 coding DNA: TGTGCCAGCAGTTCCCGTGACAGGGAAGGCGATCAGCCCCAGCATTTT. Its translation is CASSSRDREGDQPQHF.

The chain links TRBV27 to TRBJ1-1; perhaps TRBD1 as D (6 bases). With 6 bases removed from V and 4 bases from J, the gap between germline ends came to 18 bases. This CDR3 is 15 amino acids long. Germline CDR1 is MNHEY and CDR2 is SMNVEV (reference sequence). The CDR3 sequence is CASSKRGGTTTEAFF. The CDR3 coding sequence is TGTGCCAGCAGCAAGAGGGGGGGAACGACCACTGAAGCTTTCTTT.

J is TRBJ2-3 and V is TRBV2; D tentatively fits TRBD1 or TRBD2 (6 bases each). V was trimmed by 5 bases and J by 2 bases, leaving 14 bases between them. CDR1 is SNHLY and CDR2 is FYNNEI in the germline V gene. The CDR3 extends over 15 amino acids. CDR3 in amino acids: CASSWGRGPTDTQYF. In DNA, the CDR3 is TGTGCCAGCAGTTGGGGGCGGGGCCCCACAGATACGCAGTATTTT.

The chain's CDR3 is CASSDGRIQEAFF. The CDR3 region has the DNA TGTGCCAGCAGTGACGGACGGATCCAAGAAGCTTTCTTT. The genes are TRBV2 and TRBJ1-1, with no clear D. Germline CDR1 and CDR2: SNHLY and FYNNEI. This CDR3 is built from 13 residues. V was trimmed by 3 bases and J by 8 bases, leaving 13 bases between them.

The CDR3 protein is CASSLGTTDTGELFF. DNA of the CDR3: TGTGCCAGCAGCTTGGGGACAACGGACACCGGGGAGCTGTTTTTT. The chain combines TRBV5-4 with TRBJ2-2; D may be TRBD1 (5 bases). Germline CDR1 and CDR2: SGHNT and YYREEE (reference sequence). Deletions cut 0 bases from V and 3 bases from J, with 9 bases between. The CDR3 consists of 15 residues. The entire variable domain, with the rest obtained from reference TRBV5-4 and TRBJ2-2, is as follows: ETGVTQSPTHLIKTRGQQVTLRCSSQSGHNTVSWYQQALGQGPQFIFQYYREEENGRGNFPPRFSGLQFPNYSSELNVNALELDDSALYLCASSLGTTDTGELFFGEGSRLTVL.

This chain connects TRBV6-6 to TRBJ2-2; the D gene is possibly TRBD2 (5 bases). The CDR3 loop spans 14 amino acids. Germline CDR1 and CDR2: MNHNY and SVGAGI (reference sequence). Trimming left V 7 bases short and J 1 base short, with 10 bases between. CDR3: CASNDYQNTGELFF. The CDR3 nucleotides read TGTGCCAGCAACGACTACCAGAACACCGGGGAGCTGTTTTTT.

The chain uses TRBV10-3 and TRBJ1-1; TRBD1 agrees at 10 bases. V was clipped by 5 bases and J by 4 bases; unmatched bases: 4. CDR3 length: 14 amino acids. CDR1 and CDR2 (germline): ENHRY, SYGVKD. CDR3 in DNA: TGTGCCATCAGTTCGGACAGGGGGGGCACTGAAGCTTTCTTT. This sequence encodes CAISSDRGGTEAFF.

The V call is TRBV5-1, the J call TRBJ1-4; 8 bases line up with TRBD1. With V trimmed by 5 bases and J by 5 bases, 8 bases remained unmatched. CDR3 length: 15 amino acids. Germline loops: CDR1 SGHRS, CDR2 YFSETQ. The DNA of the CDR3 is TGCGCCAGCAGGATCACGGGACAGGAAAATGAAAAACTGTTTTTT. Translated, it gives CASRITGQENEKLFF.

The V call is TRBV2, the J call TRBJ1-6; no firm D call. The CDR3 loop spans 14 amino acids. Trimming removed 4 bases at V and 7 bases at J, with 11 bases between. CDR1 SNHLY and CDR2 FYNNEI come from the germline V gene. The CDR3 nucleotides read TGTGCCAGCAGTGCTGAGAGGACCAATTCACCCCTCCACTTT. Its translation: CASSAERTNSPLHF.

The chain has TRBV30 and TRBJ1-1; no firm D call. Germline V CDR1 and CDR2: GTSNPN, SVGIG (reference sequence). The CDR3 length is 13 residues. V shed 3 bases and J shed 7 bases, with 15 bases lying between them. In DNA, the CDR3 is TGTGCCTGGAGGCTCCGGGCCATGGGTGAAGCTTTCTTT. Its translation: CAWRLRAMGEAFF.

The count of this clone is one. CDR3 bases: TGTGCCAGCAGAAGGGACACTAACACCGGGGAGCTGTTTTTT. As protein: CASRRDTNTGELFF. The chain is built from TRBV9 and TRBJ2-2; possible D gene TRBD1, 6 bases. In germline, CDR1 is SGDLS, CDR2 YYNGEE. The CDR3 is 14 amino acids. V dropped 5 bases and J dropped 2 bases, with 10 bases sitting between them.

The rearrangement links TRBV14 to TRBJ2-1, with TRBD2 matching 11 bases. The CDR3 is 15 residues long. CDR1 and CDR2 from the germline V gene are SGHDN and FVKESK. V dropped 1 base and J dropped 13; count of bases not matched to a gene: 9. The CDR3: CASSQGGLAATRQFF. In DNA form, the CDR3 reads TGTGCCAGCAGCCAAGGGGGACTAGCGGCTACGCGTCAGTTCTTC.

Here the CDR3 DNA reads TGTGCCAGCAGCGCCAGGATCATACCCACTGAAGCTTTCTTT. As protein: CASSARIIPTEAFF. This chain links TRBV3-1 (or the pseudogene TRBV3-2) with TRBJ1-1; D unclear. The germline V and J ends were trimmed by 5 bases and 4 bases, with 14 bases remaining between them. Germline loops: CDR1 LGHDT, CDR2 YNNKEL (reference sequence). CDR3 size: 14 residues.

V usage is TRBV9 and J usage is TRBJ2-1; D remains ambiguous. From germline, CDR1 is SGDLS and CDR2 YYNGEE. The CDR3 is made up of 14 amino acids. V lost 0 bases and J lost 6, with 10 bases in between. The CDR3 DNA reads TGTGCCAGCAGCGTAGAGCCCACCCGCAATGAGCAGTTCTTC. It is translated as CASSVEPTRNEQFF. The full variable domain, completed using reference TRBV9 and TRBJ2-1, is DSGVTQTPKHLITATGQRVTLRCSPRSGDLSVYWYQQSLDQGLQFLIQYYNGEERAKGNILERFSAQQFPDLHSELNLSSLELGDSALYFCASSVEPTRNEQFFGPGTRLTVL.

The V and J genes are TRBV7-6 and TRBJ1-5, with D perhaps matching TRBD1 (5 bases). The CDR3 is made up of 15 amino acids. Per the germline V gene, CDR1 is SGHVS and CDR2 is FNYEAQ. V lost 5 bases and J lost 0, with 11 bases in between. The CDR3 DNA reads TGTGCCAGCAGCCAAGGGGCTGCTAGCAATCAGCCCCAGCATTTT. Translating gives CASSQGAASNQPQHF.